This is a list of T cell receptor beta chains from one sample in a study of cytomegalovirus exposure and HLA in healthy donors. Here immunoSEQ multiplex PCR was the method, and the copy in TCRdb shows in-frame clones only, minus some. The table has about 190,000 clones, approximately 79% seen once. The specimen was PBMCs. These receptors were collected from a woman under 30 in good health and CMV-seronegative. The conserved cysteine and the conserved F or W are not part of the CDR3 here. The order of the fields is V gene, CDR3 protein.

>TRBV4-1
ASSREPGQTAYNEQF
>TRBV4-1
ASSPPGQSYGYT
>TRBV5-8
ASSSGQSRWDYGYT
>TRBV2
ASSQRVSTDTQY
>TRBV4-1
ASSQVAVNYGYT
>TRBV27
ASSLRGASYEQY
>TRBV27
ASSFHQTNTEAF
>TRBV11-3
ASSSPTSGYNEQF
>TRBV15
ATSRDLLASGNTIY
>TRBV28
AIYDRENTEAF
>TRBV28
ASSPQGGNKNYEQY
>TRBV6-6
ASRRDRVTYEQY
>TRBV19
ASSNRQGFGSPLH
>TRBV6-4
ASSAEGGRLYEQY
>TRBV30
ASRDKRNQPQH
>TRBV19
ASRSLAGAEHYNEQF
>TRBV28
ASSFMIRTATRAGAF
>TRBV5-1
ASSPGSFPNQPQH
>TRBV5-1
ASSLGRNNEQF
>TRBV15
ATSRTGLFYNEQF
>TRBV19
ASNLRSGAGGRTGELF